This TCR beta chain came from a study of response to subunit inactivated influenza vaccine. Whole-study findings and limits: Few new T cells, the authors suggested, are recruited by each seasonal influenza vaccination.

A single record per CDR3 protein comes from TCRdb applying MiXCR to the RT-PCR reads. The table includes more than 200,000 distinct CDR3 sequences, 9.5% to 15% detected once. Ten or more counts support this clonotype. The antigen is undetermined. Germline loops: CDR1 LGHNA, CDR2 YSLEER. V shed 4 bases, J shed 6 bases, and the junction held 7 bases outside the gene matches. The CDR3 has 15 amino acids. The receptor was derived from a man aged 50-60 years who received an inactivated influenza vaccine. The rearrangement links TRBV4-3 to TRBJ2-2, with TRBD2 identical over 8 bases. The source material was non-naive T cells sorted from PBMCs, sampled 14 to 15 days before vaccination. CDR3 coding DNA: TGCGCCAGCAGCCGGCTAGCGGGCTCTGCCGGGGAGCTGTTTTTT. Protein: CASSRLAGSAGELFF.